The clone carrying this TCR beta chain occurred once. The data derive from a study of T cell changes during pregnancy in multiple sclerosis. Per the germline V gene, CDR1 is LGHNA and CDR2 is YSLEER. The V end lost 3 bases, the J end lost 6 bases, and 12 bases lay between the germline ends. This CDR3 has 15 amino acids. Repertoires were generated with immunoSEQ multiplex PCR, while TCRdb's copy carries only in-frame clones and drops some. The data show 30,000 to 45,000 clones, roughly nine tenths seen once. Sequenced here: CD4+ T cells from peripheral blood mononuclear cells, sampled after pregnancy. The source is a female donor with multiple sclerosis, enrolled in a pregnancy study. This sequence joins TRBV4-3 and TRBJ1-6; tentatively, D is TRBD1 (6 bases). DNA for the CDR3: TGCGCCAGCAGCCATAGCAGGGGAACTAATTCACCCCTCCACTTT. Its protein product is CASSHSRGTNSPLHF.